This is a list of T cell receptor beta chains from one sample in a study of blood T cell repertoires in COVID-19. Clones were read by immunoSEQ multiplex PCR, and TCRdb kept only the in-frame ones, dropping some. Among approximately 390,000 clones listed, roughly 86% were seen once. Input material: peripheral blood. These receptors all come from an older woman with COVID-19, enrolled during active disease. Each CDR3 is given with its conserved first and last residue. D genes are given only for firm matches. A row's size may be missing; if present it is once, few, many or a size class.

clone size	J gene	D gene	V gene	CDR3 protein	CDR3 DNA
-	TRBJ2-1	-	TRBV13	CASSYRKSGGFNEQFF	TGTGCCAGCAGCTACCGTAAAAGCGGAGGATTCAATGAGCAGTTCTTC
-	TRBJ2-5	-	TRBV7-3	CASSLGGSSGETQYF	TGTGCCAGCAGCTTAGGAGGTAGCTCGGGAGAGACCCAGTACTTC
once	TRBJ2-7	TRBD2	TRBV5-4	CASSLSGGAYEQYF	TGTGCCAGCAGCTTAAGCGGGGGCGCCTACGAGCAGTACTTC
-	TRBJ2-7	-	TRBV19	CASAGTAVSYEQYF	TGTGCCAGTGCGGGGACAGCCGTTAGCTACGAGCAGTACTTC
once	TRBJ2-2	-	TRBV19	CASSIAGLQNTGELFF	TGTGCCAGTAGTATCGCGGGACTCCAGAACACCGGGGAGCTGTTTTTT
-	TRBJ1-2	TRBD1	TRBV6-6	CASSQTGNGYTF	TGTGCCAGCAGCCAGACAGGGAATGGCTACACCTTC
-	TRBJ1-2	-	TRBV9	CASSSGTAEGYTF	TGTGCCAGCAGTAGCGGGACGGCGGAGGGCTACACCTTC
-	TRBJ2-2	TRBD2	TRBV28	CASGGVTGELFF	TGTGCCAGTGGGGGGGTCACCGGGGAGCTGTTTTTT
-	TRBJ1-2	-	TRBV19	CASSIGAVGYTF	TGTGCCAGTAGTATAGGTGCAGTTGGCTACACCTTC
-	TRBJ2-7	-	TRBV2	CASSEGPFPYEQYF	TGTGCCAGCAGTGAGGGGCCTTTCCCCTACGAGCAGTACTTC